The sequence of this TCR beta chain was determined in a study of response to subunit inactivated influenza vaccine. Points from the study as a whole: Each seasonal influenza vaccination, the authors suggested, recruits few new T cells.

Germline values: CDR1 SGHTA, CDR2 FQGNSA. The length of the CDR3 is 17 residues. Trimming cost V 2 bases and J 4 bases; bases outside gene matches: 13. One entry per CDR3 protein results from TCRdb running MiXCR on the RT-PCR reads. This sample has a few hundred thousand distinct CDR3 sequences; 11% occur once, and the top ten carry more than 10%. This clonotype was counted a few times. Antigen unknown. The sample in question was PBMCs from blood, obtained 40 to 50 days after vaccination. The sequence derives from a man aged 50 to 59 who received an inactivated influenza vaccine. The V call is TRBV7-2, the J call TRBJ2-7, with 8 nucleotides matching TRBD1. CDR3 nucleotide sequence: TGTGCCAGCAGCTTAAGCGTGGGCAGGGGGCTAAATTACGAGCAGTACTTC. Protein product: CASSLSVGRGLNYEQYF.